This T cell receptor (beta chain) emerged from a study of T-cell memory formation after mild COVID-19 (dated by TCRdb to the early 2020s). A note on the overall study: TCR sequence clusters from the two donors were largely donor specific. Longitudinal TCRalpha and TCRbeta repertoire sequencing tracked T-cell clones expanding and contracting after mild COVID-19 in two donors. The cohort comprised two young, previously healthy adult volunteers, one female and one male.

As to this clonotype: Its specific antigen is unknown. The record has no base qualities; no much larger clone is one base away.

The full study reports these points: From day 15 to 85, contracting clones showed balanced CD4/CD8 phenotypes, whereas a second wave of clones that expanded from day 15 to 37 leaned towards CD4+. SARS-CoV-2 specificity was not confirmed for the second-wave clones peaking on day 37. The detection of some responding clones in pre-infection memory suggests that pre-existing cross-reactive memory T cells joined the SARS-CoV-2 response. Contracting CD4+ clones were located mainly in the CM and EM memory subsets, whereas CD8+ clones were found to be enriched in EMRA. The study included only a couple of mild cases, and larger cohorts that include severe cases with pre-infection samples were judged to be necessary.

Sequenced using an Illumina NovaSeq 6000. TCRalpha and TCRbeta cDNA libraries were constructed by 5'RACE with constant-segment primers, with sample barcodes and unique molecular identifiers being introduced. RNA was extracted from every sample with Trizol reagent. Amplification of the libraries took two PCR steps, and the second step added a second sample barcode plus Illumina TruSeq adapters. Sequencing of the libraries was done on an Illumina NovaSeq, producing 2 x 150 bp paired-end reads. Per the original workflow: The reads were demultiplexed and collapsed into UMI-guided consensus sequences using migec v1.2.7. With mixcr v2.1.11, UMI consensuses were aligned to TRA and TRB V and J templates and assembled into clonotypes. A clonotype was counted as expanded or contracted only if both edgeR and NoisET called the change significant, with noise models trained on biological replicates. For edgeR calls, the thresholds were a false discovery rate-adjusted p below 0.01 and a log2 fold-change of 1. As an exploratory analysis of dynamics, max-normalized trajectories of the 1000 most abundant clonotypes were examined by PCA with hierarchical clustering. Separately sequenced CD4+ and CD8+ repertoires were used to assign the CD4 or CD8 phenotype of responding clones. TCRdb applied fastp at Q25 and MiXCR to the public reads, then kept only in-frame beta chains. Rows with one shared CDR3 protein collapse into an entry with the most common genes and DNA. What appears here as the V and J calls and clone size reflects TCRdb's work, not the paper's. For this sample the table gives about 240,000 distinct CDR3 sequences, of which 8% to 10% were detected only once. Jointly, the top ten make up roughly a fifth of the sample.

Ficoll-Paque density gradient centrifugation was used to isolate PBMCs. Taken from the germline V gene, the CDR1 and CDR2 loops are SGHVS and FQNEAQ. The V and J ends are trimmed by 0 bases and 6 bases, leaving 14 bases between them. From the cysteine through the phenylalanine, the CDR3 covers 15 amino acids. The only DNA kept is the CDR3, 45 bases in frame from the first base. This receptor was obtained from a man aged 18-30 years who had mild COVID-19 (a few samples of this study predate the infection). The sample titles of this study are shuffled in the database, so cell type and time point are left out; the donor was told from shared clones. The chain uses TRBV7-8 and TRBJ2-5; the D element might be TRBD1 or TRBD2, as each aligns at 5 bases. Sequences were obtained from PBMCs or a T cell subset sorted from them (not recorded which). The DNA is TGTGCCAGCAGCTTAGCGGCCGGGGCCCTCCAGACCCAGTACTTC. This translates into CASSLAAGALQTQYF.